This T cell receptor beta chain came from a study of T-cell memory formation after mild COVID-19. The overall study: Largely donor-specific sequence clusters came from a couple of donors.

Amplification by 5'RACE using constant-segment primers produced TCR alpha and TCR beta cDNA libraries that carried sample barcodes and UMIs. A single record per CDR3 protein comes from TCRdb applying MiXCR to the 5' RACE reads. The sample contains approximately 300,000 distinct CDR3 sequences, around 15% of which appear only once. General study points: Clones contracting across day 15 to 85 had a balanced CD4/CD8 profile; later expanding clones leaned CD4+.

There are a few counts of this clonotype. Its target is unknown. The receptor comes from a man aged 18 to 29 who had mild COVID-19 (a few samples of this study predate the infection). Cell type and time point are not known. The sequencing input was PBMCs or a T cell subset sorted from them (not recorded which).

The CDR3 coding sequence is TGTGCCCGAACAAGGGGTCATGAGCAGTTCTTC. It is translated as CARTRGHEQFF. This chain connects TRBV7-3 to TRBJ2-1; D perhaps matches TRBD1 (5 bases). The germline V gene has CDR1 SGHTA and CDR2 FQGTGA. With 11 bases removed from V and 8 bases from J, the gap between germline ends came to 13 bases. The CDR3 is 11 amino acids.